The sequence of this TCR beta chain was determined in a study of lymphopenia after photon versus proton radiotherapy. Between the trimmed V and J ends, which lost 5 bases and 7 bases, there was a span of 9 bases. CDR1 and CDR2 (germline): SEHNR, FQNEAQ (reference sequence). CDR3 length equals 12 residues. In regard to this clone: Its cognate antigen is unknown.

Study observations and caveats: Post-nadir TCR diversity decline inversely tracked overall survival among those who died. After the lymphocyte nadir, photon-treated repertoires showed oligoclonal expansion, especially of CD8+ Temra cells. Better survival with proton therapy was suggested as possible, not demonstrated. Under photons, naive T cells and diversity fell while effector/memory populations rose.

Clones were sequenced by immunoSEQ multiplex PCR, and TCRdb holds only the in-frame ones, with some missing. This sample has tens of thousands of clones, with 80% to 90% found just once. The origin of this receptor is a man aged 55 to 70 with pancreatic cancer. This specimen was peripheral blood, taken from a patient treated with proton-based radiotherapy. V usage is TRBV7-9 and J usage is TRBJ2-1; D not certain. The CDR3 DNA is TGTGCCAGCAGCCACCTTGGGAATGAGCAGTTCTTC. Its protein product is CASSHLGNEQFF.